This T cell receptor beta chain was sequenced in a study of cytomegalovirus exposure and HLA in healthy donors. Trimming cost V 6 bases and J 1 base; bases outside gene matches: 8. The CDR3 runs to 16 residues. CDR1 ENHRY and CDR2 SYGVKD come from the germline V gene. Both 60 Vbeta primers and 13 Jbeta primers went into the PCR. The table came from immunoSEQ multiplex PCR; TCRdb's copy has only in-frame clones and leaves some out. This repertoire includes around 70,000 clones. The sequence was obtained from a woman in her 30s in good health and CMV-seronegative. Material for sequencing was PBMCs. This sequence joins TRBV10-3 and TRBJ2-7; 11 nucleotides line up with TRBD2. In nucleotides, the CDR3 is TGTGCCATCAGCTACTCTAGCGGGGGGCCGTCCTACGAGCAGTACTTC. Protein sequence: CAISYSSGGPSYEQYF.